These 32 T cell receptor beta chains were sequenced from one sample in a study of blood T cell repertoires in COVID-19 (dated by TCRdb to 2018 to 2020). The library was made by the immunoSEQ multiplex PCR assay. Held by TCRdb, this immuneACCESS table contains in-frame sequences only and omits some clones. Under half of the omission traces to an unresolved V gene where checked; the cause of the rest is unknown. The sample has about 480,000 clones on record, roughly 89% of them singletons. The ten largest clones add up to around 0.92% of the sample. The sequenced sample was peripheral blood. The receptor set was obtained from a man in his late teens or twenties with COVID-19, enrolled during active disease.

The chain couples TRBV7-8 to TRBJ1-2; D uncertain. From germline, CDR1 is SGHVS and CDR2 FQNEAQ. V gave up 5 bases and J gave up 8 bases, with 21 bases separating them. CDR3 length: 15 amino acids. CDR3 in amino acids: CASSPSVVTQLGYTF. For the CDR3, the DNA is TGTGCCAGCAGCCCCTCCGTTGTTACTCAATTGGGCTACACCTTC.

The chain uses TRBV6-6 and TRBJ2-1, with 8 bases fitting TRBD2. V lost 4 bases, J lost 5 bases, and 10 bases stayed unmatched. This CDR3 is 16 amino acids long. Germline CDR1 reads MNHNY; CDR2 reads SVGAGI (reference sequence). The DNA for the CDR3 is TGTGCCAGCAGTTCGGGTCAGCGGGAGAGGGACAATGAGCAGTTCTTC. Translated: CASSSGQRERDNEQFF.

The chain recombines TRBV5-5 with TRBJ1-5; D call uncertain. From germline, CDR1 is SGHKS and CDR2 YYEKEE (reference sequence). Trimming cost V 0 bases and J 5 bases, with 9 bases left between them. The CDR3 runs to 14 residues. CDR3 sequence reads: CASSLASGDQPQHF. CDR3 sequence (DNA): TGTGCCAGCAGCTTGGCCTCGGGAGATCAGCCCCAGCATTTT.

The chain links TRBV6-5 to TRBJ1-5, with 8 bases that match TRBD1. The junction had 5 bases not matched to a gene; V was cut back by 7 bases and J by 6 bases. The CDR3 loop spans 13 amino acids. The germline V gene encodes CDR1 MNHEY and CDR2 SVGAGI. In nucleotides, the CDR3 is TGTGCCAGCACCCAGGGGGCCACTCAGCCCCAGCATTTT. This codes for CASTQGATQPQHF.

The chain carries TRBV6-5 and TRBJ2-4, with D possibly TRBD1 on 5 matching bases. This CDR3 is built from 11 residues. CDR1 is MNHEY, CDR2 SVGAGI, per germline. Trimming stripped 2 bases from V and 11 bases from J, with 7 bases between. The CDR3 sequence: CASSYMGLQYF. CDR3 coding DNA: TGTGCCAGCAGTTACATGGGGCTTCAGTACTTC.

The J gene is TRBJ2-2, the V gene TRBV7-9; 11 bases fit TRBD1. This CDR3 region has 16 residues. CDR1 is SEHNR and CDR2 is FQNEAQ in the germline V gene (reference sequence). V lost 3 bases to trimming and J lost 5 bases; unmatched junction nucleotides: 5. As DNA, the CDR3 is TGTGCCAGCAGCTTGGGACAGGGGGTCTATACCGGGGAGCTGTTTTTT. It codes for CASSLGQGVYTGELFF.

This chain uses TRBV19 with TRBJ2-2; D gene uncertain. The germline CDR1 and CDR2 sequences are LNHDA and SQIVND (reference sequence). The length of the CDR3 is 15 residues. Deletions cut 6 bases from V and 1 base from J, with 12 bases between. This chain's CDR3 is CASRAGTVNTGELFF. The CDR3 nucleotides read TGTGCCAGTAGGGCCGGAACAGTGAACACCGGGGAGCTGTTTTTT.

The CDR3 protein is CARQMYQETQYF. The DNA of the CDR3 is TGTGCCAGGCAGATGTACCAAGAGACCCAGTACTTC. V is TRBV6-4 and J is TRBJ2-5; D ambiguous. V was pared by 9 bases and J by 0 bases, with 8 bases between. The CDR3 totals 12 residues. Germline V gene data show CDR1 as MRHNA and CDR2 as SNTAGT.

This clone was seen a few times. The chain joins TRBV6-5 to TRBJ2-7, with 9 bases aligning to TRBD1. CDR3 length: 13 amino acids. Germline V gene lookup returns CDR1 MNHEY and CDR2 SVGAGI. The J segment lost 2 bases and the V segment lost 9 bases, leaving 5 bases of the junction unmatched. Here the CDR3 reads CASRRQGAYEQYF. In nucleotides, the CDR3 is TGTGCCAGTCGGCGACAGGGGGCCTACGAGCAGTACTTC.

The chain carries TRBV2 and TRBJ2-7; maybe TRBD2 (6 bases). V lost 6 bases and J 4 bases, leaving 10 bases between the germline ends. Germline CDR1 reads SNHLY; CDR2 reads FYNNEI. This CDR3 region has 12 residues. The CDR3 sequence: CASRGGLYEQYF. The CDR3 nucleotides read TGTGCCAGCAGGGGGGGTTTATACGAGCAGTACTTC.

The genes are TRBV5-1 and TRBJ2-1; TRBD1 matches 9 bases. This CDR3 region has 15 residues. Germline trimming cut 5 bases from V and 7 bases from J; bases unmatched to any gene: 10. CDR1 is SGHRS, CDR2 YFSETQ, per germline. The CDR3: CASRFGTGSGNEQFF. The CDR3 coding sequence is TGCGCCAGCAGGTTCGGGACAGGGTCTGGGAATGAGCAGTTCTTC.

The CDR3 region has the DNA TGTGCCAGCAGCCAAGATAAGGGGACACCCCTCCACTTT. Encoded protein: CASSQDKGTPLHF. The V and J genes are TRBV4-2 and TRBJ1-6; tentative D call: TRBD1 (5 bases). Germline CDR1 and CDR2: LGHNA and YNFKEQ. The CDR3 has 13 residues. Trimming took off 0 bases at V and 11 bases at J, with 8 bases between the two ends.

The chain carries TRBV5-1 and TRBJ2-3; D perhaps matches TRBD1 (6 bases). Germline V gene sequence: CDR1 SGHRS, CDR2 YFSETQ. This CDR3 has 16 residues. V lost 3 bases and J 0 bases, leaving 14 bases between the germline ends. As DNA, the CDR3 is TGCGCCAGCAGCTGGCAGGGGACCCCTAGCACAGATACGCAGTATTTT. It yields the protein CASSWQGTPSTDTQYF.

This clone occurred once. J is TRBJ1-2 and V is TRBV2; D gene ambiguous. The germline V and J ends were trimmed by 10 bases and 4 bases, with 13 bases remaining between them. The CDR3 runs 12 residues. Germline assignment: CDR1 SNHLY and CDR2 FYNNEI. DNA for the CDR3: TGTGCCACCCAAGCAGGAGGCTATGGCTACACCTTC. This gives the protein CATQAGGYGYTF.

V and J are TRBV29-1 and TRBJ1-1; no clear D gene. Germline values: CDR1 SQVTM, CDR2 ANQGSEA. CDR3 length equals 13 residues. The ends were cut back, 3 bases at V and 0 bases at J, with 8 bases in the middle. The CDR3 loop reads CSVERVMNTEAFF. CDR3 sequence (DNA): TGCAGCGTTGAGCGGGTTATGAACACTGAAGCTTTCTTT.

The J gene is TRBJ1-2, the V gene TRBV9, with a possible D match to TRBD1 (6 bases). Trimming removed 0 bases from V and 4 bases from J, with 16 bases in between. Germline loops: CDR1 SGDLS, CDR2 YYNGEE. The CDR3 is 16 amino acids. CDR3 residues: CASSVGAGAIPYGYTF. The CDR3 region has the DNA TGTGCCAGCAGCGTAGGGGCAGGGGCAATACCCTATGGCTACACCTTC.

This rearrangement joins TRBV5-1 to TRBJ1-6, with 7 bases that match TRBD1. Trimming removed 1 base from V and 9 bases from J; junction bases left unmatched: 13. The CDR3 is 17 amino acids. CDR1 is SGHRS, CDR2 YFSETQ, per germline. The CDR3 here is CASSLMGSDRVGSPLHF. CDR3 coding DNA: TGCGCCAGCAGCTTGATGGGCTCCGACAGGGTGGGTTCACCCCTCCACTTT.

This chain links TRBV4-2 with TRBJ2-7; possible D gene TRBD2, 6 bases. This CDR3 has 16 residues. The germline CDR1 and CDR2 sequences are LGHNA and YNFKEQ. V lost 1 base and J 0 bases, leaving 13 bases between the germline ends. CDR3 nucleotides: TGTGCCAGCAGCCAAGTACTAGCTCAGAGCTCCTACGAGCAGTACTTC. Translation: CASSQVLAQSSYEQYF.

V and J are TRBV27 and TRBJ2-3, with TRBD2 matching over 8 bases. The CDR3 spans 14 residues. The J segment lost 6 bases and the V segment lost 3 bases, leaving 5 bases of the junction unmatched. Germline lookup yields CDR1 MNHEY and CDR2 SMNVEV (reference sequence). Here the CDR3 DNA reads TGTGCCAGCAGTTTGTCACTAGCGGCTGATACGCAGTATTTT. Amino acids: CASSLSLAADTQYF.

The chain couples TRBV6-5 to TRBJ2-3; D remains unclear. Germline V gene sequence: CDR1 MNHEY, CDR2 SVGAGI. V was trimmed by 2 bases and J by 4 bases, leaving 16 bases between them. The CDR3 has 16 amino acids. CDR3 amino acids: CASSYRSWSRADTQYF. DNA for the CDR3: TGTGCCAGCAGTTACCGTAGCTGGAGTCGGGCAGATACGCAGTATTTT.

The chain joins TRBV5-1 to TRBJ2-5; D is possibly TRBD1 (6 bases). Trimming cost V 4 bases and J 5 bases, with 24 bases left between them. Germline-derived CDR1 and CDR2 are SGHRS and YFSETQ. CDR3 length: 17 amino acids. The DNA of the CDR3 is TGCGCCAGCAGCACGGACAGTTGGCGAAACTTACAGGAGACCCAGTACTTC. Translated: CASSTDSWRNLQETQYF.

This clone was recorded only once. J is TRBJ1-5 and V is TRBV2; D is unresolved. The germline V gene encodes CDR1 SNHLY and CDR2 FYNNEI. This CDR3 is 15 amino acids long. V lost 4 bases and J lost 2, with 12 bases in between. The CDR3 nucleotides read TGTGCCAGCAGTGCATCGAGGGTGGGCAATCAGCCCCAGCATTTT. Translating it yields CASSASRVGNQPQHF.

This chain links TRBV2 with TRBJ1-2; 8 nucleotides line up with TRBD1. The V and J ends lost 4 bases and 2 bases, in that order; junction bases with no gene match: 6. Germline lookup yields CDR1 SNHLY and CDR2 FYNNEI. The CDR3 loop spans 15 amino acids. The DNA of the CDR3 is TGTGCCAGCAGTGTAAGACAGGGGAGAAACTATGGCTACACCTTC. This sequence encodes CASSVRQGRNYGYTF.

The chain couples TRBV12-3 or TRBV12-4 to TRBJ2-3; TRBD1 is a possible D gene (6 bases). The V end lost 10 bases, the J end lost 6 bases, and 8 bases lay between the germline ends. The CDR3 consists of 10 residues. DNA of the CDR3: TGTGCCATCCAGGGGGATACGCAGTATTTT. It translates to CAIQGDTQYF.

The chain joins TRBV7-9 to TRBJ1-6, with 8 bases aligning to TRBD1. Germline trimming cut 5 bases from V and 7 bases from J; bases unmatched to any gene: 7. The CDR3 has 15 amino acids. The germline V gene encodes CDR1 SEHNR and CDR2 FQNEAQ (reference sequence). In DNA, the CDR3 is TGTGCCAGCAGCAATTTACAGGGGGGGAATTCACCCCTCCACTTT. Its protein is CASSNLQGGNSPLHF.

The chain uses TRBV29-1 and TRBJ1-1; 9 nucleotides agree with TRBD1. V dropped 4 bases and J dropped 1; count of bases not matched to a gene: 7. This CDR3 has 15 amino acids. Germline CDR1 and CDR2: SQVTM and ANQGSEA. CDR3 loop: CSVAHGTGKNTEAFF. In DNA, the CDR3 is TGCAGCGTTGCACACGGGACAGGGAAGAACACTGAAGCTTTCTTT.

The V call is TRBV3-1 (or the pseudogene TRBV3-2), the J call TRBJ1-3; the D is unclear. Germline V gene sequence: CDR1 LGHDT, CDR2 YNNKEL (reference sequence). The CDR3 has 13 amino acids. V gave up 4 bases and J gave up 2 bases, with 6 bases separating them. Here the CDR3 reads CASSPVTGNTIYF. CDR3 bases: TGTGCCAGCAGCCCGGTTACTGGAAACACCATATATTTT.

CDR3 in DNA: TGCAGCGCACTCACAGGGACCACTGAAGCTTTCTTT. Translation gives CSALTGTTEAFF. The chain carries TRBV29-1 and TRBJ1-1; TRBD1 is a possible D gene (6 bases). The germline V and J ends were trimmed by 7 bases and 4 bases, with 13 bases remaining between them. Germline CDR1 is SQVTM and CDR2 is ANQGSEA. This CDR3 has 12 residues.

The V call is TRBV13, the J call TRBJ1-2; the D is unclear. The ends were cut back, 6 bases at V and 6 bases at J, with 8 bases in the middle. This CDR3 is built from 11 residues. Looked up from germline, CDR1 is PRHDT and CDR2 is FYEKMQ (reference sequence). The CDR3 loop reads CASSYVDGYTF. CDR3 DNA: TGTGCCAGCAGTTATGTCGATGGCTACACCTTC. The variable domain in full, completed from reference TRBV13 and TRBJ1-2, reads AAGVIQSPRHLIKEKRETATLKCYPIPRHDTVYWYQQGPGQDPQFLISFYEKMQSDKGSIPDRFSAQQFSDYHSELNMSSLELGDSALYFCASSYVDGYTFGSGTRLTVV.

The V and J genes are TRBV7-9 and TRBJ2-7, with a tentative D call TRBD2 (5 bases). The V gene lost 4 bases and the J gene lost 5 bases, with 18 bases spanning the gap. Germline V gene lookup returns CDR1 SEHNR and CDR2 FQNEAQ (reference sequence). The CDR3 extends over 15 amino acids. The CDR3: CASSSRGRGLDEQYF. CDR3 coding DNA: TGTGCCAGCAGCTCCCGGGGTAGAGGTCTTGACGAGCAGTACTTC.

The V and J genes are TRBV7-2 and TRBJ2-7; 10 bases match TRBD2. Germline assignment: CDR1 SGHTA and CDR2 FQGNSA. CDR3 size: 14 residues. Trimming took 8 bases from V and 2 from J; bases not matched to a gene: 6. The CDR3 is CASVERGGPYEQYF. Written as DNA, the CDR3 is TGTGCCAGCGTGGAGCGGGGGGGCCCCTACGAGCAGTACTTC.

The V gene is TRBV12-3 or TRBV12-4, the J gene TRBJ2-1; TRBD1 matches 7 bases. The junction had 5 bases not matched to a gene; V was cut back by 10 bases and J by 2 bases. The CDR3 is 13 amino acids. The CDR3 region has the DNA TGTGCCACCGGACAGGTAACCTACAATGAGCAGTTCTTC. Translating it yields CATGQVTYNEQFF.